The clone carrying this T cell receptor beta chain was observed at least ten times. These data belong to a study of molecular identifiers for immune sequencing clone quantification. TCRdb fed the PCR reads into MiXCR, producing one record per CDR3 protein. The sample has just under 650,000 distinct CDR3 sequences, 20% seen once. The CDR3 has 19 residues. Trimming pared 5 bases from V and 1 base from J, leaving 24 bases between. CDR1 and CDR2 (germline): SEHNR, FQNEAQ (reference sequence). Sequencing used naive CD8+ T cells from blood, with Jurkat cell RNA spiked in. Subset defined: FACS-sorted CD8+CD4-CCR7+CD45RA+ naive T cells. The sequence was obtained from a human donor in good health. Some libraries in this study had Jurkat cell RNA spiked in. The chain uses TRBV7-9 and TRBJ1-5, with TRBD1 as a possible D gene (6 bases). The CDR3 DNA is TGTGCCAGCAGCCCAAAGGGCTCGGGGGCTGGATGGAGCAATCAGCCCCAGCATTTT. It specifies CASSPKGSGAGWSNQPQHF.